One sample yielded the 5 T cell receptor beta chains listed below, sequenced in a study of control samples from healthy donors and cancer patients. Data came from immunoSEQ multiplex PCR; TCRdb stores just in-frame clones and leaves some out. The sample records fewer than 80,000 clones, almost 90% being singletons. Sequencing was performed on PBMCs. These receptors all come from a man in his sixties with colorectal cancer.

V usage is TRBV13 and J usage is TRBJ2-1, with 11 bases identical to TRBD1. J gave up 7 bases and V 1 base, and 6 bases lay outside the gene matches. CDR1 is PRHDT and CDR2 is FYEKMQ in the germline V gene (reference sequence). The CDR3 runs 16 residues. CDR3 residues: CASSLAGTGGRNEQFF. The DNA for the CDR3 is TGTGCCAGCAGCTTAGCCGGGACAGGGGGGAGGAATGAGCAGTTCTTC. The whole variable domain, remainder taken from reference TRBV13 and TRBJ2-1, is AAGVIQSPRHLIKEKRETATLKCYPIPRHDTVYWYQQGPGQDPQFLISFYEKMQSDKGSIPDRFSAQQFSDYHSELNMSSLELGDSALYFCASSLAGTGGRNEQFFGPGTRLTVL.

This chain uses TRBV29-1 with TRBJ2-2, with 7 nucleotides matching TRBD1. Germline V CDR1 and CDR2: SQVTM, ANQGSEA. Losses at the gene ends were 6 bases for V and 4 bases for J; bases not matched to a gene: 8. The CDR3 is 14 residues long. The CDR3 reads CSVLTGEGTGELFF. CDR3 nucleotides: TGCAGCGTACTTACAGGGGAAGGCACCGGGGAGCTGTTTTTT.

The rearrangement links TRBV15 to TRBJ2-7; D might be TRBD2 (6 bases). The CDR3 totals 15 residues. Germline values: CDR1 LNHNV, CDR2 YYDKDF (reference sequence). V lost 5 bases and J 0 bases, leaving 14 bases between the germline ends. The CDR3 spells CATSGPSGDSYEQYF. CDR3 nucleotide sequence: TGTGCCACCAGCGGACCCTCGGGGGACTCCTACGAGCAGTACTTC.

The V and J genes are TRBV29-1 and TRBJ2-3; 15 bases align to TRBD2. The CDR3 sequence is 18 residues long. Germline assignment: CDR1 SQVTM and CDR2 ANQGSEA. The ends lost 6 bases at V and 1 base at J; junction bases unmatched: 11. CDR3 region: CSVDSPGLAGGRTDTQYF. The CDR3, as DNA: TGCAGCGTGGACTCCCCCGGACTAGCGGGGGGGCGCACAGATACGCAGTATTTT.

This chain connects TRBV11-3 to TRBJ2-2; 7 nucleotides align to TRBD1. The CDR3 loop spans 16 amino acids. In germline, CDR1 is SGHNT, CDR2 YENEEA. J was trimmed by 5 bases and V by 7 bases; bases with no gene match: 13. In DNA, the CDR3 is TGTGCCAGCACCCTCCGAGGGGGCGCGGGTACCGGGGAGCTGTTTTTT. This gives the protein CASTLRGGAGTGELFF.